This is a list of T cell receptor beta chains from one sample in a study of blood T cell repertoires in COVID-19. Only in-frame clones appear in the TCRdb table, and some are missing; sequencing was by immunoSEQ multiplex PCR. The profile shows 200,000 to 250,000 clones, approximately 88% of them singletons. Specimen: peripheral blood. The receptors derive from a man aged 60 to 69 who had recovered from COVID-19. Each CDR3 is given with its conserved first and last residue. D genes are given only for firm matches. The size field is filled for only some rows; it gives once, few, many or a size class.

TRBV7-7	TRBJ2-1	TRBD1	.	TGTGCTAGCAGCTTACAGGGGTTATACAATGAGCAGTTCTTC	CASSLQGLYNEQFF
TRBV4-1	TRBJ2-5	TRBD2	.	TGCGCCAGCAGCCAAACGACTAGCGGGGGGCCGGTGCAAGAGACCCAGTACTTC	CASSQTTSGGPVQETQYF
TRBV2	TRBJ2-4	TRBD2	once	TGTGCCAGCAGCGGGACTAGCGGAGCCAAAAACATTCAGTACTTC	CASSGTSGAKNIQYF
TRBV5-1	TRBJ2-3	TRBD2	.	TGCGCCAGCAGCTTGGGGAGGGAGGGAGATACGCAGTATTTT	CASSLGREGDTQYF
TRBV5-1	TRBJ2-1	TRBD1	once	TGCGCCAGCAGTTCCGGGACAGAATACAATGAGCAGTTCTTC	CASSSGTEYNEQFF
TRBV9	TRBJ1-6	TRBD1	.	TGTGCCAGCAGCGCAAACAGGGGTATGAGTTCACCCCTCCACTTT	CASSANRGMSSPLHF
TRBV5-1	TRBJ2-7	TRBD2	once	TGCGCCAGCTACCTACGGGAGGGCGGCGAGCAGTACTTC	CASYLREGGEQYF
TRBV10-3	TRBJ1-2	.	.	TGTGCCATCAGTGAGGGTAGCGGGACGGGCTCCTATGGCTACACCTTC	CAISEGSGTGSYGYTF
TRBV7-2	TRBJ1-4	.	.	TGTGCCAGCAGCCCTACCCCCACAGGGGAAAAACTGTTTTTT	CASSPTPTGEKLFF
TRBV28	TRBJ2-3	.	.	TGTGCCAGCAGTTTAAGAGGGAGAGGGACAGATACGCAGTATTTT	CASSLRGRGTDTQYF